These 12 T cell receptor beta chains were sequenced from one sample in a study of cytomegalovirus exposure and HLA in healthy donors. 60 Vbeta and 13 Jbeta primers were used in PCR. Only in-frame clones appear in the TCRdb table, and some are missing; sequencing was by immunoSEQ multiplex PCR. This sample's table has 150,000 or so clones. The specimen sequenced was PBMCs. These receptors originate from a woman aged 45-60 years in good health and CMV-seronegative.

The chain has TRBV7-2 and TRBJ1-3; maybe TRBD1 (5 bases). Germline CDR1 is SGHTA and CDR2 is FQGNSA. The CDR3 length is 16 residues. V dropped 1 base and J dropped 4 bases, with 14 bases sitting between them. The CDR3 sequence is CASSLVGTGQGNTIYF. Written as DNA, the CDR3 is TGTGCCAGCAGCTTAGTGGGTACAGGACAAGGAAACACCATATATTTT.

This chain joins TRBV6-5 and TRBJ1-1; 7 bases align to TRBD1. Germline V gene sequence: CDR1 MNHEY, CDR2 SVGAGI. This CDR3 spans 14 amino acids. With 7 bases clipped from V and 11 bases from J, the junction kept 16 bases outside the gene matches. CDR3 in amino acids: CASNLLLGQSGAFF. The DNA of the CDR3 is TGTGCCAGCAACTTACTATTGGGACAGTCTGGGGCTTTCTTT.

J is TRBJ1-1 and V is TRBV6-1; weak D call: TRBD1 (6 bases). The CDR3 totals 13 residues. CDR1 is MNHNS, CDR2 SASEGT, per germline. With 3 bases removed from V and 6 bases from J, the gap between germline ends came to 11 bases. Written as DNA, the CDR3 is TGTGCCAGCAGTGATTCAGGGGCGGCTGAAGCTTTCTTT. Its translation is CASSDSGAAEAFF.

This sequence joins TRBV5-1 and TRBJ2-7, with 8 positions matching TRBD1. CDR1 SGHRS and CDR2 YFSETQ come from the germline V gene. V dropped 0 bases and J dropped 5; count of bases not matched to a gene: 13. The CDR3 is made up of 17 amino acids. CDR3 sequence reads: CASSLEMGAGGKHEQYF. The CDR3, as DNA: TGCGCCAGCAGCTTGGAAATGGGTGCAGGGGGCAAGCACGAGCAGTACTTC.

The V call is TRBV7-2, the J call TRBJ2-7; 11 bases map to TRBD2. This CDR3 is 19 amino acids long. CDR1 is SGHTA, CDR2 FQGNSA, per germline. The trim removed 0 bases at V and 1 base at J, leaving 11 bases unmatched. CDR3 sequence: CASSLARGSGRADSYEQYF. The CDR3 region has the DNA TGTGCCAGCAGCTTAGCAAGGGGTAGCGGGAGGGCCGATTCCTACGAGCAGTACTTC.

The CDR3 DNA is TGCGCCAGCAGCCAGGAAGTCCGGACAGGGGCGTCCAATGAGCAGTTCTTC. Protein: CASSQEVRTGASNEQFF. The chain links TRBV4-1 to TRBJ2-1, with TRBD1 matching over 9 bases. With V trimmed by 3 bases and J by 6 bases, 12 bases remained unmatched. Germline V gene data show CDR1 as MGHRA and CDR2 as YSYEKL. The CDR3 contains 17 residues.

CDR3: CASSLSRTGDTEAFF. The CDR3 region has the DNA TGTGCCAGCAGCTTAAGCAGGACAGGGGACACTGAAGCTTTCTTT. The rearrangement links TRBV7-3 to TRBJ1-1, with 9 bases identical to TRBD1. In germline, CDR1 is SGHTA, CDR2 FQGTGA. The length of the CDR3 is 15 residues. The V segment lost 1 base and the J segment 3 bases; nucleotides outside the gene matches: 3.

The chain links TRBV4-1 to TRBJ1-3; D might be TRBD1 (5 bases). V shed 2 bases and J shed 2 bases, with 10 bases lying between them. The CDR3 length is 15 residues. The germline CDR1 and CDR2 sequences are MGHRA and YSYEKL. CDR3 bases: TGCGCCAGCAGCCAAATTGGCAGGGCTGGAAACACCATATATTTT. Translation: CASSQIGRAGNTIYF.

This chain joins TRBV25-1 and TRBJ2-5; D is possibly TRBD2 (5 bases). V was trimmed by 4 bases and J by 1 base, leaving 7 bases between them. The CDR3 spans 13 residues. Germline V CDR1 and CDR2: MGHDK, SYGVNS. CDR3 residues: CASSVAGQETQYF. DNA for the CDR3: TGTGCCAGCAGTGTGGCGGGCCAAGAGACCCAGTACTTC.

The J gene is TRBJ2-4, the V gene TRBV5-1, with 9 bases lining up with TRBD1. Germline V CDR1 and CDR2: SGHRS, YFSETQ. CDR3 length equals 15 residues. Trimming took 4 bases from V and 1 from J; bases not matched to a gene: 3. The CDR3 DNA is TGCGCCAGCAGCGGAGGACAGGGGGCCAAAAACATTCAGTACTTC. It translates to CASSGGQGAKNIQYF.

The CDR3, as DNA: TGTGCCATCAGTCCCCGAACAGATCAGGGGAAAGGCTATGGCTACACCTTC. As protein: CAISPRTDQGKGYGYTF. The chain uses TRBV10-3 and TRBJ1-2, with TRBD1 as a possible D gene (6 bases). The CDR3 has 17 amino acids. The V end lost 5 bases, the J end lost 4 bases, and 23 bases lay between the germline ends. Germline V gene data show CDR1 as ENHRY and CDR2 as SYGVKD.

CDR3 loop: CASSSGLAAAYEQYF. For the CDR3, the DNA is TGTGCCAGCAGCTCGGGGCTAGCGGCTGCCTACGAGCAGTACTTC. V gene TRBV9 combines with J gene TRBJ2-7; TRBD2 matches 7 bases. The CDR3 is 15 amino acids. V shed 4 bases, J shed 2 bases, and the junction held 9 bases outside the gene matches. From germline, CDR1 is SGDLS and CDR2 YYNGEE.